Presented here are 26 T cell receptor beta chains from one specimen sequenced in a study of PD-1 blockade in classical Hodgkin lymphoma. Data came from immunoSEQ multiplex PCR; TCRdb stores just in-frame clones and leaves some out. In the table there are 25,000 to 30,000 clones, 78% of which are singletons. Each patient experienced a relapse that followed autologous stem cell transplantation, and brentuximab vedotin exposure varied. The source was peripheral blood mononuclear cells (PBMCs), collected before the second cycle of nivolumab. These receptors were taken from a human donor with classical Hodgkin lymphoma.

The chain employs TRBV13 and TRBJ2-7; 9 bases match TRBD1. J gave up 3 bases and V 5 bases, and 5 bases lay outside the gene matches. This CDR3 contains 14 residues. CDR1 PRHDT and CDR2 FYEKMQ come from the germline V gene (reference sequence). Written as DNA, the CDR3 is TGTGCCAGCAGCACCGGGACAGGGAGCTACGAGCAGTACTTC. Residues: CASSTGTGSYEQYF. The full variable domain, its missing parts supplied by reference TRBV13 and TRBJ2-7, is AAGVIQSPRHLIKEKRETATLKCYPIPRHDTVYWYQQGPGQDPQFLISFYEKMQSDKGSIPDRFSAQQFSDYHSELNMSSLELGDSALYFCASSTGTGSYEQYFGPGTRLTVT.

The chain joins TRBV27 to TRBJ2-3, with D perhaps TRBD1 or TRBD2 (5 bases each). The germline gives CDR1 MNHEY, CDR2 SMNVEV (reference sequence). V lost 6 bases, J lost 5 bases, and 15 bases lay in between. The CDR3 loop spans 14 amino acids. CDR3 in amino acids: CASSYLGAGDTQYF. The CDR3 nucleotides read TGTGCCAGCAGCTATCTCGGGGCGGGAGATACGCAGTATTTT.

The rearrangement uses TRBV28 and TRBJ1-4, with TRBD1 matching 7 bases. CDR3 length: 14 amino acids. Germline values: CDR1 MDHEN, CDR2 SYDVKM. J was trimmed by 6 bases and V by 6 bases; bases with no gene match: 7. CDR3 sequence reads: CASRSTGLDEKLFF. The CDR3 bases are TGTGCCAGCAGATCGACAGGGCTAGATGAAAAACTGTTTTTT.

About this clone: At one of its ends the junction is not consistent with the germline gene, which may arise from a read error. The chain carries TRBV25-1 and TRBJ2-1, with TRBD2 matching 7 bases. The CDR3 totals 15 residues. The germline gives CDR1 MGHDK, CDR2 SYGVNS. The CDR3 nucleotides are TGTGCCAGCAGTGAATGGCGGGGGTCCTCCAATGAGCAGTTCTTC. Its protein is CASSEWRGSSNEQFF.

Turning to this clone: A much more abundant neighbour one base away suggests this may be a read error. This rearrangement joins TRBV5-1 to TRBJ1-2; 7 bases fit TRBD1. V trimming: 2 bases; J trimming: 5 bases; junction bases outside the gene matches: 9. Germline loops: CDR1 SGHRS, CDR2 YFSETQ. CDR3 size: 15 residues. The DNA for the CDR3 is TGCGCCAGCAGCTTAGATCTGGGACAGACTTATGGCTACACCTTC. This translates into CASSLDLGQTYGYTF. The variable domain in full, with the rest retrieved from reference TRBV5-1 and TRBJ1-2, is KAGVTQTPRYLIKTRGQQVTLSCSPISGHRSVSWYQQTPGQGLQFLFEYFSETQRNKGNFPGRFSGRQFSNSRSEMNVSTLELGDSALYLCASSLDLGQTYGYTFGSGTRLTVV.

The genes are TRBV5-4 and TRBJ2-3, with TRBD2 matching 11 bases. Per the germline V gene, CDR1 is SGHNT and CDR2 is YYREEE (reference sequence). The CDR3 sequence is 15 residues long. Trimming removed 5 bases from V and 5 bases from J; junction bases left unmatched: 7. The CDR3 reads CASSRTSGGLDTQYF. CDR3 DNA sequence: TGTGCCAGCAGTCGTACTAGCGGGGGTTTAGATACGCAGTATTTT.

This clone was observed a single time. V and J are TRBV10-3 and TRBJ1-5; no clear D. The CDR3 has 12 amino acids. The V end was cut by 6 bases, the J end by 4 bases, with 7 bases between. Germline-derived CDR1 and CDR2 are ENHRY and SYGVKD. CDR3 residues: CAISGENQPQHF. DNA for the CDR3: TGTGCCATCAGCGGGGAAAATCAGCCCCAGCATTTT.

The chain joins TRBV7-2 to TRBJ2-7, with 7 bases identical to TRBD1. Per germline, CDR1 SGHTA and CDR2 FQGNSA. Unmatched junction bases numbered 6, after V lost 4 bases and J lost 6 bases. The CDR3 has 13 residues. The CDR3 DNA sequence: TGTGCCAGCAGCTCCCAAACAGGGGTCGAGCAGTACTTC. This gives the protein CASSSQTGVEQYF.

This chain joins TRBV5-6 and TRBJ2-5; the D is unclear. Germline V lookup: CDR1 SGHDT, CDR2 YYEEEE. This CDR3 has 12 residues. Trimming took off 4 bases at V and 0 bases at J, with 4 bases between the two ends. The CDR3 spells CASSLYQETQYF. The CDR3, as DNA: TGTGCCAGCAGCCTGTACCAAGAGACCCAGTACTTC.

The sample holds a few counts of this clone. The chain joins TRBV4-3 to TRBJ2-1; weak D call: TRBD1 (6 bases). V lost 0 bases and J lost 3, with 9 bases in between. The CDR3 covers 15 residues. Germline CDR1 LGHNA, CDR2 YSLEER. CDR3 residues: CASSQDRDNYNEQFF. For the CDR3, the DNA is TGCGCCAGCAGCCAAGATCGGGACAACTACAATGAGCAGTTCTTC.

This chain joins TRBV15 and TRBJ1-2; unclear D gene. V lost 0 bases and J 6 bases, leaving 20 bases between the germline ends. The CDR3 length is 17 residues. Germline CDR1 is LNHNV and CDR2 is YYDKDF (reference sequence). This CDR3 reads CATSRDYGTNVAHGYTF. Here the CDR3 DNA reads TGTGCCACCAGCAGAGATTACGGCACAAATGTTGCGCATGGCTACACCTTC.

The CDR3 spells CASSPFNGGDEQFF. The CDR3 DNA is TGCGCCAGCAGCCCCTTCAACGGCGGCGATGAGCAGTTCTTC. This chain links TRBV5-1 with TRBJ2-1; no definite D call. Germline assignment: CDR1 SGHRS and CDR2 YFSETQ. The CDR3 consists of 14 residues. Trimming removed 4 bases from V and 8 bases from J, with 16 bases in between.

The chain links TRBV5-1 to TRBJ1-2; D might be TRBD1 (5 bases). Germline CDR1 SGHRS, CDR2 YFSETQ. This CDR3 has 15 residues. Trimming took 4 bases from V and 1 from J, leaving 14 bases between them. CDR3 bases: TGCGCCAGCAGCGGGGCGGGGGGACTTAACTATGGCTACACCTTC. This gives the protein CASSGAGGLNYGYTF.

This chain connects TRBV11-3 to TRBJ2-3, with 11 bases identical to TRBD2. V shed 2 bases, J shed 1 base, and the junction held 2 bases outside the gene matches. There are 16 residues in the CDR3. From germline, CDR1 is SGHNT and CDR2 YENEEA. The CDR3 coding sequence is TGTGCCAGCAGCTTACGTAGCGGGGGGGGCACAGATACGCAGTATTTT. It is translated as CASSLRSGGGTDTQYF.

The chain recombines TRBV18 with TRBJ2-2; possibly TRBD1 for D (5 bases). The germline V gene encodes CDR1 KGHSH and CDR2 LQKENI. The CDR3 totals 14 residues. Trimming removed 4 bases at V and 5 bases at J, with 11 bases between. In nucleotides, the CDR3 is TGTGCCAGCTCACTTACAGGCAGGACCGGGGAGCTGTTTTTT. Protein product: CASSLTGRTGELFF.

The chain links TRBV6-5 to TRBJ2-3; 7 nucleotides line up with TRBD1. Germline V gives CDR1 MNHEY, CDR2 SVGAGI. The length of the CDR3 is 14 residues. J lost 4 bases, V lost 5 bases, and 6 bases had no gene match. The CDR3 loop is CASSRPQGPDTQYF. The CDR3 nucleotides read TGTGCCAGCAGTAGACCACAGGGGCCAGATACGCAGTATTTT.

This clone was detected only once. The chain carries TRBV7-8 and TRBJ2-1, with TRBD2 matching 9 bases. Germline values: CDR1 SGHVS, CDR2 FQNEAQ. J lost 6 bases, V lost 2 bases, and 5 bases had no gene match. CDR3 length: 15 amino acids. The CDR3 coding sequence is TGTGCCAGCAGCTTACTAGCGGGGAGCTTCAATGAGCAGTTCTTC. Translating gives CASSLLAGSFNEQFF.

The J gene is TRBJ2-1, the V gene TRBV18, with TRBD1 matching over 8 bases. The CDR3 spans 14 residues. Trimming cost V 3 bases and J 6 bases; bases outside gene matches: 4. CDR1 is KGHSH and CDR2 is LQKENI in the germline V gene. CDR3 nucleotide sequence: TGTGCCAGCTCACCCCGGACAGGGCTCAATGAGCAGTTCTTC. Translation: CASSPRTGLNEQFF. The complete variable domain, with remaining parts taken from reference TRBV18 and TRBJ2-1, reads NAGVMQNPRHLVRRRGQEARLRCSPMKGHSHVYWYRQLPEEGLKFMVYLQKENIIDESGMPKERFSAEFPKEGPSILRIQQVVRGDSAAYFCASSPRTGLNEQFFGPGTRLTVL.

The chain joins TRBV13 to TRBJ1-4, with a tentative D call TRBD1 (6 bases). The CDR3 is 15 residues long. The V gene's germline CDR1 is PRHDT and CDR2 FYEKMQ (reference sequence). Trimming stripped 6 bases from V and 3 bases from J, with 14 bases between. CDR3 in amino acids: CASRINRAPNEKLFF. As DNA, the CDR3 is TGTGCCAGCAGAATCAACAGGGCCCCTAATGAAAAACTGTTTTTT.

The CDR3 DNA sequence: TGTGCCAGCAGTATAGATCTACAGGGAGGGCAGCCCCAGCATTTT. This translates into CASSIDLQGGQPQHF. This rearrangement joins TRBV6-6 to TRBJ1-5, with D possibly being TRBD1 (6 bases). Germline V gene lookup returns CDR1 MNHNY and CDR2 SVGAGI (reference sequence). V was cut by 5 bases and J by 7 bases, with 18 bases left in between. The length of the CDR3 is 15 residues.

The V call is TRBV11-2, the J call TRBJ2-2; TRBD1 matches 10 bases. Trimming removed 5 bases from V and 7 bases from J; junction bases left unmatched: 7. This CDR3 region has 15 residues. Looked up from germline, CDR1 is SGHAT and CDR2 is FQNNGV. The CDR3 DNA reads TGTGCCAGCAGCAAAATCGGGACAGGGGTCGGGGAGCTGTTTTTT. Amino acid sequence: CASSKIGTGVGELFF.

The rearrangement uses TRBV27 and TRBJ2-1; weak D call: TRBD1 (5 bases). V lost 3 bases and J 5 bases, leaving 14 bases between the germline ends. Germline V gives CDR1 MNHEY, CDR2 SMNVEV (reference sequence). CDR3 length: 15 amino acids. In nucleotides, the CDR3 is TGTGCCAGCAGTTTGGGGCCCATCCCAGACAATGAGCAGTTCTTC. This gives the protein CASSLGPIPDNEQFF.

The chain recombines TRBV7-3 with TRBJ2-2; 7 bases match TRBD1. This CDR3 spans 16 amino acids. CDR1 SGHTA and CDR2 FQGTGA come from the germline V gene. V trimming: 3 bases; J trimming: 3 bases; junction bases outside the gene matches: 7. The CDR3 spells CASSLLDRTYTGELFF. CDR3 bases: TGTGCCAGCAGCTTGTTGGACAGGACATACACCGGGGAGCTGTTTTTT.

The chain recombines TRBV30 with TRBJ1-5, with TRBD1 as a possible D gene (6 bases). The V and J ends lost 8 bases and 2 bases respectively, with 13 bases between them. CDR1 is GTSNPN, CDR2 SVGIG, per germline (reference sequence). The CDR3 is 13 residues long. CDR3 DNA sequence: TGTGCCATCCAGGCAGGGGGCAATCAGCCCCAGCATTTT. This encodes CAIQAGGNQPQHF.

This clone was counted a few times. V gene TRBV9 combines with J gene TRBJ1-2, with a weak D call TRBD1 (5 bases). V was cut by 3 bases and J by 1 base, with 13 bases left in between. Germline loops: CDR1 SGDLS, CDR2 YYNGEE. The CDR3 length is 15 residues. The CDR3 coding sequence is TGTGCCAGCAGCGATCCGGGGAGGGGTAACTATGGCTACACCTTC. Translation gives CASSDPGRGNYGYTF.

The chain uses TRBV7-2 and TRBJ2-3; 7 bases map to TRBD2. CDR1 SGHTA and CDR2 FQGNSA come from the germline V gene. CDR3 size: 14 residues. V lost 8 bases, J lost 1 base, and 6 bases stayed unmatched. The CDR3: CASRRGLGTDTQYF. CDR3 sequence (DNA): TGTGCCAGCCGAAGAGGACTAGGCACAGATACGCAGTATTTT.